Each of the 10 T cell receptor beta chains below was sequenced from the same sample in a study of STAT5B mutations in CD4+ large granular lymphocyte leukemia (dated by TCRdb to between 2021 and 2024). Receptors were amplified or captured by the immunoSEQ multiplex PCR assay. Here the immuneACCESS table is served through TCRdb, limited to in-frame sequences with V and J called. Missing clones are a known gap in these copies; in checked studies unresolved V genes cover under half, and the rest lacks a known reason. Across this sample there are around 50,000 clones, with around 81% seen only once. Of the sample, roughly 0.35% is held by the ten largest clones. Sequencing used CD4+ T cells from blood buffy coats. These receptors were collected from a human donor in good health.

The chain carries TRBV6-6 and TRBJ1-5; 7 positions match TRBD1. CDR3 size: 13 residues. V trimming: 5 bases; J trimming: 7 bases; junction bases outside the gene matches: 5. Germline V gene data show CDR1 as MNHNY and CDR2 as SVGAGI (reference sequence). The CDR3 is CASSRQGKQPQHF. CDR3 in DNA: TGTGCCAGCAGTCGACAGGGAAAACAGCCCCAGCATTTT.

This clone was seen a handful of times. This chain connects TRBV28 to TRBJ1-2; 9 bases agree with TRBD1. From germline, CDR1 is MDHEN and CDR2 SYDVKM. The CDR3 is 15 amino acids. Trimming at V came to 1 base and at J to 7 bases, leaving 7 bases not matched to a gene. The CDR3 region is CASSLYHRGQGGYTF. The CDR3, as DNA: TGTGCCAGCAGTTTATACCACAGGGGGCAGGGTGGCTACACCTTC.

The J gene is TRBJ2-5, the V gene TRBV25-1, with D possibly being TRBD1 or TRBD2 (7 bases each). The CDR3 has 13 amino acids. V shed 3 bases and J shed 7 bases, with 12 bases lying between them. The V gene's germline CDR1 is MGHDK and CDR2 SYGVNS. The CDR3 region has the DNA TGTGCCAGCAGTGACAGGGGGAGGGGGACCCAGTACTTC. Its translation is CASSDRGRGTQYF.

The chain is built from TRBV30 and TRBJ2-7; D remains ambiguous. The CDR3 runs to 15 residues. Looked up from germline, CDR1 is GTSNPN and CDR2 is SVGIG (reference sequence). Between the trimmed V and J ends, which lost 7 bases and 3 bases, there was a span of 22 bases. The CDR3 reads CASSSLKFPSYEQYF. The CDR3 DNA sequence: TGTGCCTCATCATCCTTAAAGTTTCCAAGCTACGAGCAGTACTTC.

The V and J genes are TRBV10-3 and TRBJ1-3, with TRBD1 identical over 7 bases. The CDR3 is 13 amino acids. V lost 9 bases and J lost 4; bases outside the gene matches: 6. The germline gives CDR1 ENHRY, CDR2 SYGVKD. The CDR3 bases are TGTGCCATGCGAGGGGGCTCGGGAAACACCATATATTTT. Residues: CAMRGGSGNTIYF.

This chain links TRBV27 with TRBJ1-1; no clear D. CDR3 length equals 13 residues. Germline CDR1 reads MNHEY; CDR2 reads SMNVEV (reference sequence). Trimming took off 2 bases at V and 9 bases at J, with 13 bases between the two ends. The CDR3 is CASSLGWGGKAFF. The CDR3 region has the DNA TGTGCCAGCAGTTTAGGGTGGGGTGGGAAAGCTTTCTTT.

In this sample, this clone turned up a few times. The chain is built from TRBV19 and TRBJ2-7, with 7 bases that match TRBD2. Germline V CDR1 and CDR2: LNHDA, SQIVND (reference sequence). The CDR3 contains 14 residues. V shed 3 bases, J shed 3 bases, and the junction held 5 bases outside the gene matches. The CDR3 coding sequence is TGTGCCAGTAGTATGGGGAGGGTCGACTACGAGCAGTACTTC. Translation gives CASSMGRVDYEQYF.

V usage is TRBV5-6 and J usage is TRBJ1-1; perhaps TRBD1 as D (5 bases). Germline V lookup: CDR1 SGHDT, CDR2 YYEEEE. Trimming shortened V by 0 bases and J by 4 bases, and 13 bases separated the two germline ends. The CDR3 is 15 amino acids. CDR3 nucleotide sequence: TGTGCCAGCAGCTTGGGAAGGGGACGGGGCACTGAAGCTTTCTTT. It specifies CASSLGRGRGTEAFF.

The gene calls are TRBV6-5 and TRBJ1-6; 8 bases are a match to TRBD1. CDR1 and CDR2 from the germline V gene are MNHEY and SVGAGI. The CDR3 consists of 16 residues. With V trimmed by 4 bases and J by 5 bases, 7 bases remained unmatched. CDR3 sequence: CASSSTDRANNSPLHF. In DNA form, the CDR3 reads TGTGCCAGCAGTTCAACGGACAGGGCAAATAATTCACCCCTCCACTTT.

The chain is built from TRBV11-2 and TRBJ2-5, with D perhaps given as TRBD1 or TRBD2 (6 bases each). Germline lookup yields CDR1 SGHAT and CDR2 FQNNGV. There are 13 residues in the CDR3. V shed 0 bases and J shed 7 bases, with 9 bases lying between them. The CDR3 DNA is TGTGCCAGCAGCTTAGAAGAGGGGGGGACCCAGTACTTC. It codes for CASSLEEGGTQYF.